These T cell receptor beta chains were read from a single sample in a study of T cell repertoires in cytomegalovirus infection. TCRdb reprocessed the reads via MiXCR and lists one record per CDR3 protein. The repertoire holds about 240,000 distinct CDR3 sequences, with 6% to 8% as singletons. The sequenced sample consisted of PBMCs. Receptors were obtained from a human donor in good health (CMV status not recorded). Some clones in this sample may be carry-over from other donors' samples. Each CDR3 is given with its conserved first and last residue. Each record gives: J gene, V gene, CDR3 protein.

j_call: TRBJ1-1; v_call: TRBV7-2; cdr3_aa: CACRLGHGITEAFF
j_call: TRBJ1-2; v_call: TRBV6-2/TRBV6-3; cdr3_aa: CASSPTGGGDGYTF
j_call: TRBJ1-3; v_call: TRBV12-3/TRBV12-4; cdr3_aa: CASGQGVSGNTIYF
j_call: TRBJ1-1; v_call: TRBV2; cdr3_aa: CASSARGLYTEAFF
j_call: TRBJ2-1; v_call: TRBV7-2; cdr3_aa: CASNPPTPSSSYNEQFF
j_call: TRBJ1-2; v_call: TRBV9; cdr3_aa: CASSVGTEDYGYTF
j_call: TRBJ1-2; v_call: TRBV11-2; cdr3_aa: CASSLSTGTGGVGYTF
j_call: TRBJ2-1; v_call: TRBV5-8; cdr3_aa: CASKRRGDLYNEQFF
j_call: TRBJ2-1; v_call: TRBV20-1; cdr3_aa: CSANDRSGFNEQFF
j_call: TRBJ1-2; v_call: TRBV7-2; cdr3_aa: CASSLGRTYGFTF
j_call: TRBJ1-1; v_call: TRBV5-1; cdr3_aa: CASSLGASTEAFF
j_call: TRBJ1-3; v_call: TRBV6-1; cdr3_aa: CASSRDRYSGNTIYF
j_call: TRBJ1-1; v_call: TRBV7-2; cdr3_aa: CASSPAGAVNTEAFF
j_call: TRBJ2-7; v_call: TRBV9; cdr3_aa: CASSVDGMTSYEQYF
j_call: TRBJ1-3; v_call: TRBV4-1; cdr3_aa: CASSQARGNTIYF
j_call: TRBJ2-5; v_call: TRBV6-2/TRBV6-3; cdr3_aa: CASSYVRETQYF
j_call: TRBJ1-1; v_call: TRBV25-1; cdr3_aa: CASSDGANTEAFF
j_call: TRBJ2-7; v_call: TRBV7-2; cdr3_aa: CASSVPGHHYEQYF